The next 15 T cell receptor beta chains were all read from a single sample in a study of shared clonotypes between healthy human individuals. Sequencing was performed with immunoSEQ multiplex PCR; in TCRdb, only in-frame clones are kept and a portion is missing. Here the sample spans 300,000 to 400,000 clones, 74% being singletons. The specimen was memory CD4+ T cells sorted from blood. The subset: CD45RA-negative fraction. All receptors derive from a man aged 30 to 45 in good health.

This chain links TRBV5-6 with TRBJ1-2, with D tentatively TRBD1 (6 bases). Trimming took 1 base from V and 6 from J, leaving 19 bases between them. Germline CDR1 is SGHDT and CDR2 is YYEEEE. The CDR3 contains 16 residues. The CDR3 DNA follows: TGTGCCAGCAGCTTGAGGCGCGCAACCAGGGGAGATGGCTACACCTTC. Amino acids: CASSLRRATRGDGYTF.

This clone was observed once. The chain has TRBV7-2 and TRBJ2-2; D ambiguous. CDR3 size: 12 residues. V was trimmed by 7 bases and J by 6 bases, leaving 9 bases between them. Germline lookup yields CDR1 SGHTA and CDR2 FQGNSA. The CDR3 region is CASIPRAGELFF. In DNA, the CDR3 is TGTGCCAGCATCCCTAGAGCCGGGGAGCTGTTTTTT.

The gene calls are TRBV19 and TRBJ2-3; 7 bases fit TRBD2. From germline, CDR1 is LNHDA and CDR2 SQIVND (reference sequence). The CDR3 covers 15 residues. With 3 bases clipped from V and 1 base from J, the junction kept 4 bases outside the gene matches. CDR3 in amino acids: CASSIRRERTDTQYF. In DNA form, the CDR3 reads TGTGCCAGTAGTATCAGGCGGGAGCGCACAGATACGCAGTATTTT.

The rearrangement links TRBV9 to TRBJ2-7, with 8 bases lining up with TRBD2. With 1 base clipped from V and 7 bases from J, the junction kept 1 base outside the gene matches. The CDR3 is 12 residues long. Germline CDR1 SGDLS, CDR2 YYNGEE. The CDR3 DNA reads TGTGCCAGCAGCGTATTAGCGGGGGAGCAGTACTTC. Its translation is CASSVLAGEQYF.

The V call is TRBV5-1, the J call TRBJ2-5; 11 positions agree with TRBD1. This CDR3 spans 16 amino acids. CDR1 and CDR2 (germline): SGHRS, YFSETQ. The V gene end was trimmed by 0 bases and the J gene end by 3 bases; junction bases not matched to a gene: 4. The CDR3 sequence is CASSLVGTGGKETQYF. Here the CDR3 DNA reads TGCGCCAGCAGCTTGGTCGGGACAGGGGGTAAAGAGACCCAGTACTTC.

V gene TRBV29-1 combines with J gene TRBJ2-1; D is uncertain. Germline values: CDR1 SQVTM, CDR2 ANQGSEA. Trimming left V 2 bases short and J 13 bases short, with 12 bases between. The CDR3 sequence is 11 residues long. CDR3 nucleotide sequence: TGCAGCGTTGAATCTCCTTTTCCCCAGTTCTTC. Translation: CSVESPFPQFF.

This clone has at least ten counts. The V gene is TRBV10-2, the J gene TRBJ2-1; D unresolved. V shed 3 bases and J shed 6 bases, with 9 bases lying between them. The CDR3 length is 13 residues. Looked up from germline, CDR1 is WSHSY and CDR2 is SAAADI. The CDR3 loop reads CASSDFLTNEQFF. The CDR3, as DNA: TGCGCCAGCAGTGATTTCCTGACCAATGAGCAGTTCTTC.

The chain is built from TRBV5-1 and TRBJ2-7; no clear D gene. The CDR3 contains 13 residues. CDR1 and CDR2 from the germline V gene are SGHRS and YFSETQ. V lost 4 bases and J lost 0, with 8 bases in between. The CDR3: CASSPDVSYEQYF. CDR3 coding DNA: TGCGCCAGCAGCCCGGACGTCTCCTACGAGCAGTACTTC.

This clone was recorded a few times. The chain has TRBV2 and TRBJ2-3; D gene ambiguous. The CDR3 is 13 amino acids. CDR1 is SNHLY and CDR2 is FYNNEI in the germline V gene. The V gene lost 1 base and the J gene lost 2 bases, with 4 bases spanning the gap. The CDR3 loop is CASSEVSTDTQYF. The CDR3 bases are TGTGCCAGCAGTGAAGTGTCCACAGATACGCAGTATTTT.

V gene TRBV27 combines with J gene TRBJ2-5, with D tentatively TRBD1 (5 bases). The ends were cut back, 2 bases at V and 2 bases at J, with 9 bases in the middle. CDR3 length: 14 amino acids. Germline V gene sequence: CDR1 MNHEY, CDR2 SMNVEV (reference sequence). The CDR3 here is CASSLVTGQETQYF. The CDR3 DNA sequence: TGTGCCAGCAGTTTAGTTACAGGTCAAGAGACCCAGTACTTC.

This clone was counted between two and nine times. CDR3 sequence reads: CASSLGAGLAEETQYF. Here the CDR3 DNA reads TGTGCCAGCAGCTTGGGCGCGGGACTAGCGGAAGAGACCCAGTACTTC. The chain employs TRBV5-4 and TRBJ2-5; 11 bases map to TRBD2. The CDR3 is 16 residues long. J gave up 3 bases and V 0 bases, and 4 bases lay outside the gene matches. CDR1 and CDR2 from the germline V gene are SGHNT and YYREEE (reference sequence).

The chain joins TRBV11-2 to TRBJ2-7; no clear D gene. The V end was cut by 5 bases, the J end by 1 base, with 12 bases between. This CDR3 contains 14 residues. The germline CDR1 and CDR2 sequences are SGHAT and FQNNGV. The CDR3 protein is CASSPTRRSYEQYF. The CDR3 DNA sequence: TGTGCCAGCAGCCCTACCCGTCGATCCTACGAGCAGTACTTC.

CDR3 in amino acids: CASKSGTENTGELFF. The CDR3 DNA sequence: TGTGCCAGCAAGTCCGGGACAGAGAACACCGGGGAGCTGTTTTTT. The chain joins TRBV2 to TRBJ2-2, with 7 bases fitting TRBD1. After removal of 7 bases from V and 1 base from J, the junction contained 6 bases not matched to a gene. The CDR3 spans 15 residues. Germline V lookup: CDR1 SNHLY, CDR2 FYNNEI.

This sequence joins TRBV2 and TRBJ1-2, with TRBD1 matching 7 bases. Germline values: CDR1 SNHLY, CDR2 FYNNEI. This CDR3 is 13 amino acids long. The trim removed 3 bases at V and 8 bases at J, leaving 6 bases unmatched. Here the CDR3 DNA reads TGTGCCAGCAGTGACCGACAGGGCGGCGGCTACACCTTC. It is translated as CASSDRQGGGYTF.

V is TRBV12-5 and J is TRBJ1-5, with a tentative D call TRBD1 (5 bases). Between the trimmed V and J ends, which lost 2 bases and 2 bases, there was a span of 16 bases. The germline V gene encodes CDR1 LGHNT and CDR2 FRNRAP. This CDR3 has 17 residues. The CDR3 nucleotides read TGTGCTAGTGGTTTGCGTCTCAGGGAAGGGGGCAATCAGCCCCAGCATTTT. Residues: CASGLRLREGGNQPQHF.